This TCR beta chain was sequenced during a study of Ad26.COV2.S vaccination and SARS-CoV-2 variants. Whole-study results and caveats: Vaccine and placebo groups showed comparable non-spike TCR breadth. Researchers cautioned that TCR breadth and depth analyses may have underestimated total T cell responses.

On this clone itself: Its matching antigen is unknown. Other DNA sequences from this sample encode an identical CDR3 as well.

The CDR3 runs 14 residues. The germline V and J ends were trimmed by 1 base and 2 bases, with 9 bases remaining between them. Germline CDR1 reads LGHDT; CDR2 reads YNNKEL (reference sequence). The repertoire was sequenced with immunoSEQ multiplex PCR; TCRdb's copy has only in-frame clones and lacks some. Altogether about 350,000 clones are present, around 92% being singletons, with the ten largest covering 3.5% to 4.5%. The TCR was taken from a human donor who had recovered from COVID-19. The specimen was peripheral blood, collected after recovery from COVID-19. The chain recombines TRBV3-1 (or the pseudogene TRBV3-2) with TRBJ2-7; tentatively, D is TRBD1 (6 bases). The CDR3 coding sequence is TGTGCCAGCAGCCAAGGCGCAGGGGCCTACGAGCAGTACTTC. Its protein is CASSQGAGAYEQYF.